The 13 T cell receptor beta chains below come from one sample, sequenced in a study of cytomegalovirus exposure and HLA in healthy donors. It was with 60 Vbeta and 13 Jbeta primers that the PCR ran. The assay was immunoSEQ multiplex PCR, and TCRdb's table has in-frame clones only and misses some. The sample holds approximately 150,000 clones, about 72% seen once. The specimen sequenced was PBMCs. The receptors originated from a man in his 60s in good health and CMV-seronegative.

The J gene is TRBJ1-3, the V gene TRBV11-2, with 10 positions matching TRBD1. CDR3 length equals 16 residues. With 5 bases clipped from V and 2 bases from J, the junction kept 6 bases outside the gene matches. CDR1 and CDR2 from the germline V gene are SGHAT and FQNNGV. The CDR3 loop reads CASSPRTGGAGNTIYF. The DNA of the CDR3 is TGTGCCAGCAGCCCTCGGACAGGGGGTGCTGGAAACACCATATATTTT.

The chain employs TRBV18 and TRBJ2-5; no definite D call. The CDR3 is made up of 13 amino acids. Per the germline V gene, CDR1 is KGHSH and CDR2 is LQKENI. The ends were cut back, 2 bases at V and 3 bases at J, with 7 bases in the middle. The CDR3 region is CASSPIHEETQYF. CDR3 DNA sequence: TGTGCCAGCTCACCAATACACGAAGAGACCCAGTACTTC.

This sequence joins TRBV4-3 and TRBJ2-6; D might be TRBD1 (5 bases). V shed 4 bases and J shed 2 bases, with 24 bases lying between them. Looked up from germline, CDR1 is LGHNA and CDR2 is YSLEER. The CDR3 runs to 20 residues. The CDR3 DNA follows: TGCGCCAGCAGCCGGCAATCCCCTGGCAGCCAAGGGGCTGGGGCCAACGTCCTGACTTTC. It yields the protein CASSRQSPGSQGAGANVLTF.

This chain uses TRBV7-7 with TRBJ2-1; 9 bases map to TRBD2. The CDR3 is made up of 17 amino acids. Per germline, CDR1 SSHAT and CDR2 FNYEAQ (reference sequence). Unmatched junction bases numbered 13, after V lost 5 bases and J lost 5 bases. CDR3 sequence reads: CASSLLPRLAVDNEQFF. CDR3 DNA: TGTGCCAGCAGCCTCCTGCCGCGACTAGCGGTCGACAATGAGCAGTTCTTC. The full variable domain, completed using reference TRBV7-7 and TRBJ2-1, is GAGVSQSPRYKVTKRGQDVTLRCDPISSHATLYWYQQALGQGPEFLTYFNYEAQPDKSGLPSDRFSAERPEGSISTLTIQRTEQRDSAMYRCASSLLPRLAVDNEQFFGPGTRLTVL.

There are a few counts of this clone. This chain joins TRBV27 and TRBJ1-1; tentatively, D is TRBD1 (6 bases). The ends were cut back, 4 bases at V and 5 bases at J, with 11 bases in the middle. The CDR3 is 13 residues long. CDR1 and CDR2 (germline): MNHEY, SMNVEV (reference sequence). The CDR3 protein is CASSSQGRTEAFF. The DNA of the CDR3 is TGTGCCAGCAGTTCACAGGGAAGAACTGAAGCTTTCTTT.

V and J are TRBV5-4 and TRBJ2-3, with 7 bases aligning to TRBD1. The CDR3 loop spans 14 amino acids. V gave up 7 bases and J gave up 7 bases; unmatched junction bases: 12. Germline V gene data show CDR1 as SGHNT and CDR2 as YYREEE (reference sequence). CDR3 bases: TGTGCCAGCGGCAGAACAGGGGTGGTGTATACGCAGTATTTT. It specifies CASGRTGVVYTQYF.

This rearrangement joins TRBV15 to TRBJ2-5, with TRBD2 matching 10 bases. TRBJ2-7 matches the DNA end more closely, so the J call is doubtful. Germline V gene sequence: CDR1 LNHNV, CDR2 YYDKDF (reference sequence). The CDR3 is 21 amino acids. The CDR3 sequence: CATSRDRTGDSVAGGSYEQYF. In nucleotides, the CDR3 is TGTGCCACCAGCAGAGATCGAACAGGGGATAGTGTAGCGGGAGGCTCCTACGAGCAGTACTTC.

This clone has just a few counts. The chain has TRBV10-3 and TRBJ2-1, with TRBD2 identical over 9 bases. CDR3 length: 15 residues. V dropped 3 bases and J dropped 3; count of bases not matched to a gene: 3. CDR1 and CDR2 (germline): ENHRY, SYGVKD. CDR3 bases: TGTGCCATCAGTGACCCGACTAGCGGCTACAATGAGCAGTTCTTC. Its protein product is CAISDPTSGYNEQFF.

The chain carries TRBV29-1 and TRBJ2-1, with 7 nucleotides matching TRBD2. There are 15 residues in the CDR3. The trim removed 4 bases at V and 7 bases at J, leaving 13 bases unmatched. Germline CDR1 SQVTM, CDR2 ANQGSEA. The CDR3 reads CSVVKMAGVVNEQFF. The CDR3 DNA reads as TGCAGCGTTGTTAAGATGGCGGGAGTTGTAAATGAGCAGTTCTTC.

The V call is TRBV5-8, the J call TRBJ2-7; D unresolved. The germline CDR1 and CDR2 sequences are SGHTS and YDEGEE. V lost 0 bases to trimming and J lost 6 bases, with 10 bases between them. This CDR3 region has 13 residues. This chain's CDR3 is CASSLDAAPEQYF. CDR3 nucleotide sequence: TGTGCCAGCAGCTTGGATGCGGCTCCCGAGCAGTACTTC.

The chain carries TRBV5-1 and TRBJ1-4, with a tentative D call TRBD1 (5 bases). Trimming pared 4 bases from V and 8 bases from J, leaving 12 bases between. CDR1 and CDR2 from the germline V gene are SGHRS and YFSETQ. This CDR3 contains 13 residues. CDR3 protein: CASSLGGVEKLFF. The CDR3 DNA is TGCGCCAGCAGCCTTGGGGGGGTCGAAAAACTGTTTTTT.

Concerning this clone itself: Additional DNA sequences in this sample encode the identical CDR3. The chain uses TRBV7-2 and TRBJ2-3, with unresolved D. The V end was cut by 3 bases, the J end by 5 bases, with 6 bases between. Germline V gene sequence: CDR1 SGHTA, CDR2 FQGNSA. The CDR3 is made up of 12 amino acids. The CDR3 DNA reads TGTGCCAGCAGCTTCCTTCGAGATACGCAGTATTTT. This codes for CASSFLRDTQYF.

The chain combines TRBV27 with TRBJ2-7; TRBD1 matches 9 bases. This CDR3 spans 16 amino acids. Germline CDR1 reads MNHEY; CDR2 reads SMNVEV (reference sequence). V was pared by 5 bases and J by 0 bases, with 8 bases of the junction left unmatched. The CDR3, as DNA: TGTGCCAGCAGTAAACAGACAGGGGGGAGCTCCTACGAGCAGTACTTC. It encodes CASSKQTGGSSYEQYF.